Below are 28 T cell receptor beta chains sequenced from a single sample in a study of cytomegalovirus exposure and HLA in healthy donors. PCR primers comprised 60 Vbeta and 13 Jbeta primers. Some clones are missing from TCRdb's copy, which holds only in-frame ones; the method was immunoSEQ multiplex PCR. The top ten hold about 9.2% of the sample, which has 120,000 or so clones, roughly 80% seen once. Sequenced material: PBMCs. The source of these receptors is a man between 25 and 39 years old in good health and CMV-seropositive.

J is TRBJ2-3 and V is TRBV7-7, with D hard to call. Germline CDR1 reads SSHAT; CDR2 reads FNYEAQ (reference sequence). This CDR3 contains 15 residues. Trimming stripped 1 base from V and 0 bases from J, with 8 bases between. The CDR3 DNA reads as TGTGCCAGCAGCTTAGTTACCGGGAGCACAGATACGCAGTATTTT. Translated: CASSLVTGSTDTQYF.

The J gene is TRBJ2-3, the V gene TRBV29-1, with 7 bases lining up with TRBD1. The junction had 9 bases not matched to a gene; V was cut back by 7 bases and J by 2 bases. Per the germline V gene, CDR1 is SQVTM and CDR2 is ANQGSEA. The CDR3 totals 14 residues. CDR3 region: CSAGYGTATDTQYF. CDR3 DNA: TGCAGCGCGGGCTACGGGACAGCCACAGATACGCAGTATTTT.

This clone was recorded a few times. This chain joins TRBV19 and TRBJ1-5; 9 nucleotides agree with TRBD1. Trimming took 6 bases from V and 0 from J; bases not matched to a gene: 3. Germline loops: CDR1 LNHDA, CDR2 SQIVND (reference sequence). This CDR3 region has 15 residues. The CDR3 spells CASRTGQGSNQPQHF. The CDR3 DNA reads as TGTGCCAGTAGGACGGGACAGGGTAGCAATCAGCCCCAGCATTTT.

This chain joins TRBV6-5 and TRBJ1-1; 7 nucleotides match TRBD1. V dropped 4 bases and J dropped 0; count of bases not matched to a gene: 5. Germline lookup yields CDR1 MNHEY and CDR2 SVGAGI. This CDR3 has 15 amino acids. This CDR3 is CASSSDRTMNTEAFF. The CDR3, as DNA: TGTGCCAGCAGTTCGGACAGGACCATGAACACTGAAGCTTTCTTT.

The genes are TRBV2 and TRBJ1-4; D uncertain. V gave up 4 bases and J gave up 0 bases, with 6 bases separating them. This CDR3 region has 14 residues. CDR1 and CDR2 (germline): SNHLY, FYNNEI. CDR3 in DNA: TGTGCCAGCAGTGTGAGGGCAACTAATGAAAAACTGTTTTTT. It specifies CASSVRATNEKLFF.

The chain recombines TRBV5-1 with TRBJ1-2; tentative D call: TRBD1 (6 bases). CDR1 is SGHRS and CDR2 is YFSETQ in the germline V gene. Trimming pared 0 bases from V and 4 bases from J, leaving 16 bases between. The CDR3 has 16 amino acids. The CDR3 coding sequence is TGCGCCAGCAGCTTGGCCCTCGGGGGGCGAAGCTATGGCTACACCTTC. Protein product: CASSLALGGRSYGYTF.

The chain uses TRBV2 and TRBJ2-5, with D maybe TRBD1 (5 bases). Germline V gene sequence: CDR1 SNHLY, CDR2 FYNNEI. Trimming cost V 4 bases and J 5 bases, with 11 bases left between them. CDR3 length: 13 amino acids. In DNA form, the CDR3 reads TGTGCCAGCAGTGGTTTCAGGGTGGAGACCCAGTACTTC. Translated: CASSGFRVETQYF. Full variable domain (outside the CDR3, taken from reference TRBV2 and TRBJ2-5): EPEVTQTPSHQVTQMGQEVILRCVPISNHLYFYWYRQILGQKVEFLVSFYNNEISEKSEIFDDQFSVERPDGSNFTLKIRSTKLEDSAMYFCASSGFRVETQYFGPGTRLLVL.

This clone was seen a single time. The genes are TRBV19 and TRBJ1-1, with TRBD1 as a possible D gene (5 bases). The CDR3 length is 12 residues. The V end was cut by 2 bases, the J end by 11 bases, with 12 bases between. Germline V gene data show CDR1 as LNHDA and CDR2 as SQIVND (reference sequence). This CDR3 is CASSITQGSAFF. The CDR3 nucleotides are TGTGCCAGTAGTATAACCCAGGGTTCGGCTTTCTTT.

Only a few counts were recorded for this clone. V gene TRBV27 combines with J gene TRBJ1-4; maybe TRBD1 (6 bases). The V end lost 6 bases, the J end lost 5 bases, and 16 bases lay between the germline ends. Germline CDR1 reads MNHEY; CDR2 reads SMNVEV (reference sequence). The CDR3 covers 15 residues. CDR3 residues: CASSIRQAQNEKLFF. The CDR3 DNA is TGTGCCAGCAGCATCCGACAGGCCCAGAATGAAAAACTGTTTTTT.

The chain carries TRBV13 and TRBJ2-6; no clear D. From germline, CDR1 is PRHDT and CDR2 FYEKMQ (reference sequence). Trimming stripped 5 bases from V and 1 base from J, with 3 bases between. CDR3 length: 13 amino acids. The CDR3 sequence: CASSRSGANVLTF. CDR3 bases: TGTGCCAGCAGCCGTTCTGGGGCCAACGTCCTGACTTTC.

The V call is TRBV13, the J call TRBJ2-1; 7 nucleotides line up with TRBD2. The J segment lost 4 bases and the V segment lost 1 base, leaving 10 bases of the junction unmatched. The CDR3 is 17 residues long. The germline V gene encodes CDR1 PRHDT and CDR2 FYEKMQ (reference sequence). CDR3 residues: CASSLDSGGGVYNEQFF. In DNA, the CDR3 is TGTGCCAGCAGCTTAGATTCGGGGGGAGGGGTATACAATGAGCAGTTCTTC.

The V call is TRBV5-6, the J call TRBJ2-7; the match to TRBD1 covers 8 bases. Germline CDR1 reads SGHDT; CDR2 reads YYEEEE. The trim removed 3 bases at V and 5 bases at J, leaving 7 bases unmatched. This CDR3 has 14 residues. CDR3 residues: CASSSDRVPHEQYF. The CDR3 DNA sequence: TGTGCCAGCAGCTCGGACAGGGTTCCCCACGAGCAGTACTTC.

On this clone itself: Other DNA sequences in this specimen translate into the identical CDR3. The rearrangement joins TRBV27 to TRBJ2-3; D gene unclear. Deletions cut 3 bases from V and 2 bases from J, with 6 bases between. The CDR3 extends over 13 amino acids. The germline V gene has CDR1 MNHEY and CDR2 SMNVEV (reference sequence). Written as DNA, the CDR3 is TGTGCCAGCAGTTTGAGCCACACAGATACGCAGTATTTT. The encoded protein is CASSLSHTDTQYF.

CDR3 sequence: CASSGSQAYYGYTF. The CDR3 bases are TGCGCCAGCAGTGGGTCACAGGCCTACTATGGCTACACCTTC. V gene TRBV10-2 combines with J gene TRBJ1-2; a weak D match, TRBD1 (5 bases). Germline CDR1 WSHSY, CDR2 SAAADI. CDR3 size: 14 residues. V was pared by 4 bases and J by 3 bases, with 12 bases between.

The V and J genes are TRBV27 and TRBJ1-1; 8 bases line up with TRBD1. The CDR3 spans 13 residues. V lost 7 bases and J lost 4; bases outside the gene matches: 5. Germline V CDR1 and CDR2: MNHEY, SMNVEV (reference sequence). The CDR3 loop reads CASTGQGGTEAFF. CDR3 sequence (DNA): TGTGCCAGCACCGGACAGGGCGGCACTGAAGCTTTCTTT.

This chain links TRBV5-3 with TRBJ2-2; the D gene is possibly TRBD2 (5 bases). TRBV5-3 is an ORF; its function is uncertain. Trimming shortened V by 5 bases and J by 3 bases, and 17 bases separated the two germline ends. CDR3 size: 16 residues. CDR3 residues: CARSSEKDGDTGELFF. The CDR3 DNA is TGTGCCAGAAGTAGCGAGAAGGACGGGGACACCGGGGAGCTGTTTTTT.

To note about this clone: One junction end does not reproduce the germline sequence, and a read error may be involved. The chain couples TRBV10-2 to TRBJ1-6; D remains unclear. The CDR3 has 15 amino acids. Germline loops: CDR1 WSHSY, CDR2 SAAADI. CDR3: CASSDRGGGNSPLHF. The CDR3 bases are TGCGCCAGTAGTGACCGCGGAGGAGGAAATTCACCCCTCCACTTT.

This sequence joins TRBV5-1 and TRBJ1-1, with D unclear. V lost 0 bases to trimming and J lost 0 bases, with 15 bases between them. The CDR3 length is 17 residues. The germline CDR1 and CDR2 sequences are SGHRS and YFSETQ. The chain's CDR3 is CASSLGVGRWLNTEAFF. The CDR3 DNA reads TGCGCCAGCAGCTTGGGAGTCGGGAGATGGCTGAACACTGAAGCTTTCTTT. Complete variable domain (other parts from reference TRBV5-1 and TRBJ1-1): KAGVTQTPRYLIKTRGQQVTLSCSPISGHRSVSWYQQTPGQGLQFLFEYFSETQRNKGNFPGRFSGRQFSNSRSEMNVSTLELGDSALYLCASSLGVGRWLNTEAFFGQGTRLTVV.

The V gene is TRBV7-3, the J gene TRBJ2-1, with a tentative D call TRBD1 (6 bases). The germline CDR1 and CDR2 sequences are SGHTA and FQGTGA. V gave up 4 bases and J gave up 1 base, with 14 bases separating them. The CDR3 is made up of 16 amino acids. The CDR3 DNA is TGTGCCAGCAGCTCCCCTTTAGGGGGTTCCTACAATGAGCAGTTCTTC. Its protein product is CASSSPLGGSYNEQFF.

As concerns this clone: This sample also contains other DNA sequences that code for the same CDR3. The chain joins TRBV7-2 to TRBJ1-3; tentative D call: TRBD1 (5 bases). CDR3 length equals 13 residues. Germline lookup yields CDR1 SGHTA and CDR2 FQGNSA. V was shortened by 4 bases and J by 4 bases, with 8 bases between the two germline ends. The CDR3 coding sequence is TGTGCCAGCAGCTCGGGGGGAGGAAACACCATATATTTT. Protein sequence: CASSSGGGNTIYF.

The sample holds one count of this clone. The chain combines TRBV10-3 with TRBJ1-1; D is perhaps TRBD1 (5 bases). CDR1 ENHRY and CDR2 SYGVKD come from the germline V gene. V was trimmed by 3 bases and J by 1 base, leaving 6 bases between them. The CDR3 sequence is 13 residues long. Written as DNA, the CDR3 is TGTGCCATCAGTGACAGGGCGAACACTGAAGCTTTCTTT. Translated: CAISDRANTEAFF.

The chain carries TRBV6-1 and TRBJ2-7; D perhaps matches TRBD1 (5 bases). The V end lost 8 bases, the J end lost 6 bases, and 23 bases lay between the germline ends. Germline values: CDR1 MNHNS, CDR2 SASEGT. The CDR3 sequence is 15 residues long. The CDR3 nucleotides read TGTGCCAGCCTCAGGCGTGGGGCCCCTTTCGGCGAGCAGTACTTC. Protein product: CASLRRGAPFGEQYF.

This clone was counted a few times. The chain employs TRBV6-4 and TRBJ1-1; no definite D call. The CDR3 is made up of 13 amino acids. Germline loops: CDR1 MRHNA, CDR2 SNTAGT. Trimming removed 2 bases from V and 1 base from J, with 5 bases in between. The CDR3 protein is CASSDEANTEAFF. The CDR3 region has the DNA TGTGCCAGCAGTGACGAGGCGAACACTGAAGCTTTCTTT.

This clone occurred a few times. The gene calls are TRBV4-1 and TRBJ2-1, with a tentative D call TRBD2 (5 bases). Germline V gives CDR1 MGHRA, CDR2 YSYEKL. V was trimmed by 4 bases and J by 3 bases, leaving 13 bases between them. The CDR3 runs 15 residues. Here the CDR3 DNA reads TGCGCCAGCAGCCGCACTAGGAACTTCTACAATGAGCAGTTCTTC. Protein product: CASSRTRNFYNEQFF.

V and J are TRBV7-8 and TRBJ1-5; 10 bases are shared with TRBD1. Germline values: CDR1 SGHVS, CDR2 FQNEAQ. V trimming: 6 bases; J trimming: 6 bases; junction bases outside the gene matches: 14. This CDR3 spans 17 amino acids. CDR3 amino acids: CASRSLDRGERRQPQHF. The CDR3 DNA sequence: TGTGCCAGCAGATCTCTGGACAGGGGGGAAAGGCGTCAGCCCCAGCATTTT.

The gene calls are TRBV6-5 and TRBJ1-2; possible D gene TRBD1, 6 bases. The CDR3 loop spans 13 amino acids. In germline, CDR1 is MNHEY, CDR2 SVGAGI. The V end lost 4 bases, the J end lost 6 bases, and 12 bases lay between the germline ends. The CDR3 DNA reads TGTGCCAGCAGTTCCACAGGGTTCGATGGCTACACCTTC. Its protein is CASSSTGFDGYTF.

This clone appeared once. The chain recombines TRBV19 with TRBJ1-2, with D unclear. The germline V gene encodes CDR1 LNHDA and CDR2 SQIVND (reference sequence). Trimming took 5 bases from V and 0 from J, leaving 13 bases between them. This CDR3 comprises 15 residues. CDR3 DNA sequence: TGTGCCAGTAGTCCTCACATACGATCTAACTATGGCTACACCTTC. Translation gives CASSPHIRSNYGYTF.

This clone was observed a single time. The chain links TRBV10-2 to TRBJ1-1, with a weak D call TRBD1 (6 bases). Trimming left V 8 bases short and J 2 bases short, with 15 bases between. CDR1 is WSHSY, CDR2 SAAADI, per germline. The CDR3 spans 14 residues. The CDR3 protein is CASGHRALNTEAFF. CDR3 in DNA: TGCGCCAGCGGACACAGGGCTCTTAACACTGAAGCTTTCTTT.